The 14 T cell receptor beta chains below were found in one sample sequenced in a study of shared clonotypes between healthy human individuals. The protocol was immunoSEQ multiplex PCR, while the TCRdb copy is restricted to in-frame clones and leaves out a portion. The sample carries over a million clones, 70% to 80% recorded once. Sequenced input: memory CD4+ T cells from PBMCs. Subset defined: CD45RA-negative fraction. The source of these receptors is a man aged 18 to 30 in good health. Some clones in this sample may be carry-over from other donors' samples.

This clone was recorded only once. The chain combines TRBV28 with TRBJ1-5, with D tentatively TRBD1 (6 bases). This CDR3 region has 14 residues. Trimming left V 7 bases short and J 0 bases short, with 10 bases between. Germline CDR1 reads MDHEN; CDR2 reads SYDVKM. CDR3 protein: CASKGGSSNQPQHF. As DNA, the CDR3 is TGTGCCAGCAAGGGGGGCAGTAGCAATCAGCCCCAGCATTTT.

This rearrangement joins TRBV12-5 to TRBJ1-5, with D possibly TRBD1 on 6 matching bases. Germline CDR1 and CDR2: LGHNT and FRNRAP. Trimming cost V 6 bases and J 2 bases, with 11 bases left between them. This CDR3 comprises 14 residues. The CDR3 reads CASGPGGGNQPQHF. CDR3 nucleotides: TGTGCTAGTGGGCCCGGGGGCGGCAATCAGCCCCAGCATTTT.

The chain uses TRBV19 and TRBJ2-7; D may be TRBD1 (6 bases). The CDR3 length is 15 residues. With 5 bases removed from V and 3 bases from J, the gap between germline ends came to 17 bases. Germline V gene data show CDR1 as LNHDA and CDR2 as SQIVND (reference sequence). The CDR3 here is CASSLSMGAGYEQYF. CDR3 sequence (DNA): TGTGCCAGTAGTCTCTCCATGGGGGCTGGCTACGAGCAGTACTTC.

The rearrangement uses TRBV10-3 and TRBJ2-7; D perhaps matches TRBD1 (6 bases). CDR1 is ENHRY and CDR2 is SYGVKD in the germline V gene. The V gene lost 0 bases and the J gene lost 3 bases, with 9 bases spanning the gap. This CDR3 comprises 14 residues. The CDR3 bases are TGTGCCATCAGTGAGTCGGGACAAAACTACGAGCAGTACTTC. Translation gives CAISESGQNYEQYF.

The V gene is TRBV29-1, the J gene TRBJ2-3, with TRBD1 as a possible D gene (7 bases). Germline values: CDR1 SQVTM, CDR2 ANQGSEA. Trimming stripped 0 bases from V and 1 base from J, with 14 bases between. The CDR3 runs 16 residues. The CDR3 reads CSVEDLARGGTDTQYF. DNA of the CDR3: TGCAGCGTTGAAGATCTGGCCAGGGGGGGCACAGATACGCAGTATTTT.

This clone has only a few counts. V gene TRBV19 combines with J gene TRBJ1-2, with 7 nucleotides matching TRBD1. The CDR3 is 15 amino acids. The trim removed 5 bases at V and 3 bases at J, leaving 9 bases unmatched. Germline V lookup: CDR1 LNHDA, CDR2 SQIVND (reference sequence). In DNA form, the CDR3 reads TGTGCCAGTAGTTCCCGCCAGGGGGGTTACTATGGCTACACCTTC. Its protein product is CASSSRQGGYYGYTF. The full variable domain, completed using reference TRBV19 and TRBJ1-2, is DGGITQSPKYLFRKEGQNVTLSCEQNLNHDAMYWYRQDPGQGLRLIYYSQIVNDFQKGDIAEGYSVSREKKESFPLTVTSAQKNPTAFYLCASSSRQGGYYGYTFGSGTRLTVV.

The chain joins TRBV5-4 to TRBJ2-7; D is uncertain. The V gene lost 7 bases and the J gene lost 1 base, with 15 bases spanning the gap. Germline CDR1 reads SGHNT; CDR2 reads YYREEE (reference sequence). This CDR3 spans 14 amino acids. DNA for the CDR3: TGTGCCAGCCAGACGGAACTGGGTTCCTACGAGCAGTACTTC. It encodes CASQTELGSYEQYF.

This clone occurred once. This chain uses TRBV6-5 with TRBJ1-4; no clear D gene. This CDR3 spans 15 amino acids. The V gene lost 0 bases and the J gene lost 7 bases, with 12 bases spanning the gap. Germline V gene lookup returns CDR1 MNHEY and CDR2 SVGAGI. In DNA, the CDR3 is TGTGCCAGCAGTTACTCACCGGGGTCGGCTGAAAAACTGTTTTTT. The encoded protein is CASSYSPGSAEKLFF.

The J gene is TRBJ1-2, the V gene TRBV5-4; TRBD1 matches at 7 bases. The length of the CDR3 is 16 residues. Unmatched junction bases numbered 13, after V lost 4 bases and J lost 4 bases. Germline V gene sequence: CDR1 SGHNT, CDR2 YYREEE (reference sequence). As DNA, the CDR3 is TGTGCCAGCAGCGCGGGCGGCAGGGGGGGAACCTATGGCTACACCTTC. Amino acids: CASSAGGRGGTYGYTF.

The rearrangement uses TRBV4-1 and TRBJ2-3; 9 bases are shared with TRBD2. Looked up from germline, CDR1 is MGHRA and CDR2 is YSYEKL. V lost 0 bases, J lost 2 bases, and 3 bases stayed unmatched. The CDR3 has 16 amino acids. The CDR3 DNA sequence: TGCGCCAGCAGCCAAGACGCGGGAGGGTTCACAGATACGCAGTATTTT. Translation: CASSQDAGGFTDTQYF.

This clone was seen only once. J is TRBJ2-1 and V is TRBV7-9; 10 bases align to TRBD2. Per germline, CDR1 SEHNR and CDR2 FQNEAQ (reference sequence). V gave up 5 bases and J gave up 5 bases; unmatched junction bases: 9. The CDR3 is made up of 16 amino acids. CDR3 in amino acids: CASSPREAGGNNEQFF. CDR3 in DNA: TGTGCCAGCAGCCCCCGCGAAGCGGGAGGGAACAATGAGCAGTTCTTC.

This chain links TRBV15 with TRBJ2-1; 8 bases agree with TRBD2. V lost 5 bases to trimming and J lost 4 bases; unmatched junction nucleotides: 7. This CDR3 spans 15 amino acids. Per the germline V gene, CDR1 is LNHNV and CDR2 is YYDKDF (reference sequence). The CDR3 DNA is TGTGCCACCAGCGAGGGACTAGTGCCTTACAATGAGCAGTTCTTC. Translated: CATSEGLVPYNEQFF.

V and J are TRBV9 and TRBJ2-1, with 7 bases aligning to TRBD1. The CDR3 is made up of 17 amino acids. Germline values: CDR1 SGDLS, CDR2 YYNGEE. The V gene end was trimmed by 0 bases and the J gene end by 5 bases; junction bases not matched to a gene: 11. Written as DNA, the CDR3 is TGTGCCAGCAGCGTAGCCCCCGTACAGGGGCGAGACAATGAGCAGTTCTTC. This sequence encodes CASSVAPVQGRDNEQFF.

This clone was seen just once. The chain uses TRBV5-1 and TRBJ1-5; 9 bases fit TRBD1. CDR3 length equals 15 residues. The V segment lost 4 bases and the J segment 4 bases; nucleotides outside the gene matches: 6. Germline CDR1 is SGHRS and CDR2 is YFSETQ. CDR3 in DNA: TGCGCCAGCAGCCCCTGGACAGGGGTAAATCAGCCCCAGCATTTT. It is translated as CASSPWTGVNQPQHF.